Reported below is one TCR beta chain. Its antigen remains unidentified. The entry originates in a study of cytomegalovirus exposure and HLA in healthy donors. Study-wide context: As an earlier analysis found, roughly 180 million T cells yielded over 95 million unique TCR beta sequences.

The CDR3 length is 13 residues. Germline V gene data show CDR1 as SGHAT and CDR2 as FQNNGV. The J segment lost 4 bases and the V segment lost 5 bases, leaving 4 bases of the junction unmatched. Overall study results and limits: Roughly uniform depth of sequencing across donors was assumed in presence/absence analyses. Generally TCR sequences proved uncommon, though certain public TCRs appeared in numerous donors.

PCR primers comprised 60 Vbeta and 13 Jbeta primers. Clones were read by immunoSEQ multiplex PCR, and TCRdb kept only the in-frame ones, dropping some. The sample lists about 94,000 clones; about three fifths were seen once. The V gene is TRBV11-2, the J gene TRBJ1-2; TRBD1 matches at 7 bases. The clonotype was recovered from a young man in good health and CMV-seronegative. Sequencing used PBMCs. Written as DNA, the CDR3 is TGTGCCAGCAGCCCGACAGGGCTCTATGGCTACACCTTC. Amino acid sequence: CASSPTGLYGYTF.